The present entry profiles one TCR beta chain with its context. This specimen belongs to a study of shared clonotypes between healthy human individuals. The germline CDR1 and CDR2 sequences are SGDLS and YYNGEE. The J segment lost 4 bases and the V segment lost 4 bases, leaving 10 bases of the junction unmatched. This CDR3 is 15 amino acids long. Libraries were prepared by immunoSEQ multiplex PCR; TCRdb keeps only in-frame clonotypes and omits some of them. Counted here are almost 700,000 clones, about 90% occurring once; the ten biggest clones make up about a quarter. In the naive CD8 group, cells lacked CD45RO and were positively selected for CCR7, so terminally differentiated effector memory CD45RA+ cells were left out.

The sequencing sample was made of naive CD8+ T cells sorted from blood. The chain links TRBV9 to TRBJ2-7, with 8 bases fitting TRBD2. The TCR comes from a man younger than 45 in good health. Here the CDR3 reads CASSPGAGAWYEQYF. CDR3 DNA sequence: TGTGCCAGCAGCCCCGGAGCGGGAGCGTGGTACGAGCAGTACTTC.